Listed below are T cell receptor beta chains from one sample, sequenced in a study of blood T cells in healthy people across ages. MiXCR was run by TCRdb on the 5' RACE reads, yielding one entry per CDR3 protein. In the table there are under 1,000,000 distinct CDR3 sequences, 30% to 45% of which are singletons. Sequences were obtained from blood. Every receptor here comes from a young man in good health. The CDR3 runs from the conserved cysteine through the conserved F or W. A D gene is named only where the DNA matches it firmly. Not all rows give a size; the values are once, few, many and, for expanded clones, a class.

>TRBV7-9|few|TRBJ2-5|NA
TGTGCCAGCAGCTCGGAACAGGGAGGTTTGTTAGCCCGAGAGACCCAGTACTTC
CASSSEQGGLLARETQYF
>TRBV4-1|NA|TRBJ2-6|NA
TGCGCCAGCAGCCAAAGCCTCCCCGCTCACGGCTCTGGGGCCAACGTCCTGACTTTC
CASSQSLPAHGSGANVLTF
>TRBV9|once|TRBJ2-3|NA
TGTGCCAGCAGCCCAACCCCGATGGGCAGGGGAACAGATACGCAGTATTTT
CASSPTPMGRGTDTQYF
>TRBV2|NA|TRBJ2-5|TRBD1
TGTGCCAGCCTAGGGGGCAGGGAGACCCAGTACTTC
CASLGGRETQYF
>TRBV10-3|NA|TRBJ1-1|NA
TGTGCCACCCAAATTCGGCAGAACACTGAAGCTTTCTTT
CATQIRQNTEAFF
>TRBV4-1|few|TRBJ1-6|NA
TGCGCCAGCAGCCAAGATCGGGTCAGGGACATCTCCTATAATTCACCCCTCCACTTT
CASSQDRVRDISYNSPLHF
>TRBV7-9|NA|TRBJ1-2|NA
TGTGCCAGCAACGACCTCATTAACTATGGCTACACCTTC
CASNDLINYGYTF
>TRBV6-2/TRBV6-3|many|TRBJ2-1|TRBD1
TGTGCCAGCAGCACCCGACAGGGACGGTCCTACAATGAGCAGTTCTTC
CASSTRQGRSYNEQFF
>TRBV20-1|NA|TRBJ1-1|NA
TGCAGTGCTGCAGGGGAGGAGATCACTGAAGCTTTCTTT
CSAAGEEITEAFF
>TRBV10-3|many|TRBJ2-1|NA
TGTGCCATCAGGGCCGGGGGCAATGAGCAGTTCTTC
CAIRAGGNEQFF
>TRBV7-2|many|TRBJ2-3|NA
TGTGCCAGCAGCGTTAACCGGGCGTCGGTGGGAAATACGCAGTATTTT
CASSVNRASVGNTQYF
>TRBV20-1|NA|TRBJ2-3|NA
TGCAGTGCTAGAGACCTCCTGGGGGCCGGGAATCCAGATACGCAGTATTTT
CSARDLLGAGNPDTQYF
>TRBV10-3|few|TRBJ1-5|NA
TGTGCCATCAGTGAGTCGGCACAGGCGGACAATCAGCCCCAGCATTTT
CAISESAQADNQPQHF
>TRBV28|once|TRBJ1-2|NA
TGTGCCAGCAGTGAACGGGAGGCGCGTGGCTACACCTTC
CASSEREARGYTF
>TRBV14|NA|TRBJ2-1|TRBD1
TGTGCCAGCAGCCAAGGGACTAAACGGGACAGGGCTTACAATGAGCAGTTCTTC
CASSQGTKRDRAYNEQFF
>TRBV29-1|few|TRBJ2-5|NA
TGCAGCGTTGAAGCAAGGGGGTTCATTGATGAGCAGTACTTC
CSVEARGFIDEQYF
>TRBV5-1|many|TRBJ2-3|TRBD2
TGTGCCAGCAGCTCGGGACTAGCGGGGCTCACAGATACGCAGTATTTT
CASSSGLAGLTDTQYF
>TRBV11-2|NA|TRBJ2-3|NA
TGTGCCAGCAGCTGTCGGCAGGGCGAGCGCGATACGCAGTATTTT
CASSCRQGERDTQYF
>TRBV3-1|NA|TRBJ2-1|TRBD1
TGTGCCAGCAGCCTGGTTGGACAGGGAGAAGGAGAGCAGTTCTTC
CASSLVGQGEGEQFF
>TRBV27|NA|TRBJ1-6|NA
TGTGCCAGCAGTTTAACCGGCAGTTACTCCGAAGTCTCCTATAATTCACCCCTCTACTTT
CASSLTGSYSEVSYNSPLYF
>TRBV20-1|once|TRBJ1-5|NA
TGCAGTGCTAGTCACAGGGTCAATAGCAATCAGCCCCAGCATTTT
CSASHRVNSNQPQHF
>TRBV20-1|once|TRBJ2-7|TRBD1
TGCAGTGCTGGGGGACAGGGCCGAAGCTCCTACAATGAGCAGTACTTC
CSAGGQGRSSYNEQYF
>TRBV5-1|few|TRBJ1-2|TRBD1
TGCGCCAGCAGCTTGGCCTGGGGACAGGGTGACTATGGCCACACCTTC
CASSLAWGQGDYGHTF
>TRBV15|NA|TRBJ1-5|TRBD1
TGTGCCACCAGCACTAATACAGGGGCCCATCAGCCCCAGCATTTT
CATSTNTGAHQPQHF
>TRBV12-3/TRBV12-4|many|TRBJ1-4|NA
TGTGCCAGCAGTTACAGGAGCAATGAAAAACTGTTTTTT
CASSYRSNEKLFF
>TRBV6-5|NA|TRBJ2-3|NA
TGTGCCAGGACGTACCTATTACACGGGGGCCCAGATACGCAGTATTTT
CARTYLLHGGPDTQYF
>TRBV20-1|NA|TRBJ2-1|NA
TGCAGTGCTCTACAGGCGGTTTACAATGAGCAGTTCTTC
CSALQAVYNEQFF
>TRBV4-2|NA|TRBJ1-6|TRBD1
TGTGCCAGCAGCCAAAGGGGGGACAGCAATTCACCCCTCCACTTT
CASSQRGDSNSPLHF
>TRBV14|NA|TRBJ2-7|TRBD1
TGTGCCAGCAGCCAAGGGGACAGAGACTACGAGCAGTACTTC
CASSQGDRDYEQYF
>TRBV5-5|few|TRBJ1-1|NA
TGTGCCAGCAGCTCGGACCCGGGACTCGTGAACACTGAAGCTTTCTTT
CASSSDPGLVNTEAFF
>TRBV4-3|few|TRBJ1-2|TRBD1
TGCGCCAGCAGCCCCCGACAGGGTAGCTATGGCTACACCTTC
CASSPRQGSYGYTF
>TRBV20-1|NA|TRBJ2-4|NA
TGCAGTGCTTCGACAGTAACCAAAAACATTCAGTACTTC
CSASTVTKNIQYF
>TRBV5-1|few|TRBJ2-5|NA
TGCGCCAGCAGCTTGGGCTGGGGGCACGAGACCCAGTACTTC
CASSLGWGHETQYF
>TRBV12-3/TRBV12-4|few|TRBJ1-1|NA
TGTGCCAGCAGTTTTGGGGCCCTCATGAACACTGAAGCTTTCTTT
CASSFGALMNTEAFF
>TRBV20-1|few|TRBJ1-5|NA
TGCAGTGCTAGCGGGCACGGCAATCAGCCCCAGCATTTT
CSASGHGNQPQHF
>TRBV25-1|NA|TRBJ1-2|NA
TGTGCCAGCAGTGAGCATCCTACTAACTATGGCTACACCTTC
CASSEHPTNYGYTF
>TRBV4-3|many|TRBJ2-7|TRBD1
TGCGCCAGCAGCGAAGACAGGGTTGAGCCCAGGGTCTACGAGCAGTACTTC
CASSEDRVEPRVYEQYF
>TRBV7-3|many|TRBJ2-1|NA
TGTGCCAGCAGCTGGGGCTTGGGTAGCGGCTACAATGAGCAGTTCTTC
CASSWGLGSGYNEQFF
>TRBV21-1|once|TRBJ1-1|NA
TGTGCCAGCAGCCCTACGGGAGCTTTCTTT
CASSPTGAFF
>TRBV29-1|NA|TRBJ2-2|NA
TGCAGCGTTGAAACCCTATACACCGGGGAGCTGTTTTTT
CSVETLYTGELFF
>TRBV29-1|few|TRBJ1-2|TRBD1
TGCAGCGTTGAGAGGGGACAGGGAACGAGTGGCTACACCTTC
CSVERGQGTSGYTF
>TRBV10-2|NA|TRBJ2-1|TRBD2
TGCGCCAGCAGTGAGTCTATTCGGCGGGGGGTCCAAGAGACCCAGTTCTTC
CASSESIRRGVQETQFF